Listed below are T cell receptor beta chains from one sample, sequenced in a study of T cell responses to AZD1222 COVID-19 vaccine. Sequencing was performed with immunoSEQ multiplex PCR; in TCRdb, only in-frame clones are kept and a portion is missing. The sample includes 100,000 to 150,000 clones, 88% of them seen just once. Sequencing used peripheral blood, obtained on day 0 of AZD1222 vaccination. The receptors were gathered from an adult in good health. CDR3s include the opening cysteine and the closing phenylalanine or tryptophan. Clone size is not always given. Where it is, it says once, few, many or a class for expanded clones.

TRBJ2-7 | TRBV5-1 | NA | CASSPGVASGYEQYF
TRBJ2-2 | TRBV19 | NA | CATQWGYGRELFF
TRBJ1-5 | TRBV10-3 | NA | CAIISPNGNQPQHF
TRBJ2-2 | TRBV10-1 | NA | CASSEGRGHGTGELFF
TRBJ1-5 | TRBV19 | NA | CASSSGTGPYQPQHF
TRBJ2-7 | TRBV6-5 | NA | CASRLAGGQEQYF
TRBJ2-3 | TRBV10-1 | NA | CASSDRGPDTQYF
TRBJ2-1 | TRBV5-8 | NA | CASSRTGPSYNEQFF
TRBJ2-2 | TRBV2 | NA | CASSVGTGTTGELFF
TRBJ2-5 | TRBV7-8 | NA | CASSSTIAGGPYQETQYF
TRBJ2-7 | TRBV5-1 | NA | CASSLMDRAYEQYF
TRBJ2-7 | TRBV3-1/TRBV3-2 | NA | CASSQGTASYEQYF
TRBJ1-1 | TRBV27 | few | CASSLSAGFNTEAFF
TRBJ2-5 | TRBV6-5 | NA | CASNLYQETQYF
TRBJ2-5 | TRBV5-4 | few | CASSLFGSQTQYF
TRBJ1-1 | TRBV5-1 | NA | CASSWQGMNTEAFF
TRBJ1-3 | TRBV20-1 | NA | CSALRGNTIYF
TRBJ1-5 | TRBV29-1 | once | CSAAGSGNQPQHF
TRBJ2-1 | TRBV11-2 | NA | CASSLGGGAYNEQFF
TRBJ2-7 | TRBV2 | NA | CASSAGTSRLEQYF
TRBJ1-4 | TRBV2 | once | CASSVTGGNEKLFF
TRBJ1-5 | TRBV6-5 | NA | CASSLRGGRNQPQHF
TRBJ2-7 | TRBV12-3/TRBV12-4 | NA | CASSWGSTYEQYF
TRBJ2-3 | TRBV5-1 | NA | CASTTGSTTDTQYF
TRBJ2-1 | TRBV3-1/TRBV3-2 | NA | CASSQAGEGTNNEQFF
TRBJ2-7 | TRBV7-8 | NA | CASSLTTVTDSYEQYF
TRBJ2-1 | TRBV5-1 | NA | CASSVGQALAYNEQFF
TRBJ2-2 | TRBV20-1 | NA | CSASDDRVNTGELFF
TRBJ1-5 | TRBV18 | NA | CASSPNPTGVNQPQHF
TRBJ2-5 | TRBV5-4 | NA | CASSLVRSGRNQETQYF
TRBJ2-7 | TRBV27 | once | CASSLLGQTMRPRDEQYF
TRBJ2-3 | TRBV5-1 | NA | CASSLDRTDTQYF
TRBJ1-4 | TRBV7-6 | NA | CASSRGQPSQSNEKLFF
TRBJ1-2 | TRBV24-1 | NA | CATSDLTDGGYTF
TRBJ2-7 | TRBV5-1 | NA | CASSPGTAADEQYF
TRBJ2-1 | TRBV18 | NA | CASSPWTPGQGGNEQFF
TRBJ2-7 | TRBV7-8 | NA | CASSRDGEQYF
TRBJ1-1 | TRBV6-1 | NA | CASTRAAENTEAFF
TRBJ2-5 | TRBV18 | NA | CASSPETSGETQYF
TRBJ2-7 | TRBV3-1/TRBV3-2 | NA | CASSQERDEQYF
TRBJ1-1 | TRBV11-2 | NA | CASRTWMVLGTEAFF
TRBJ1-2 | TRBV6-1 | once | CASSDGQGGDYGYTF
TRBJ1-3 | TRBV5-1 | NA | CASSLANSGQVASGNTIYF
TRBJ1-2 | TRBV18 | once | CASSPPTNWDSGYTF
TRBJ1-4 | TRBV5-1 | NA | CASSSLPDLGVLFF
TRBJ2-2 | TRBV11-2 | NA | CASSQTSSASLLNTGELFF
TRBJ2-1 | TRBV19 | NA | CASSILGSGLAGPETYNEQFF
TRBJ1-2 | TRBV6-5 | NA | CASSPPGRINGYTF
TRBJ2-7 | TRBV3-1/TRBV3-2 | NA | CASSQGVTLYEQYF
TRBJ2-7 | TRBV13 | few | CASSLGDRGYEQYF
TRBJ1-5 | TRBV6-5 | NA | CASTDQAELQHF
TRBJ1-2 | TRBV7-2 | NA | CASSSTPGTGVTGYTF
TRBJ2-7 | TRBV6-4 | NA | CASSEGTRSYEQYF
TRBJ1-1 | TRBV28 | NA | CASSLVGDFNTEAFF